Below, 29 T cell receptor beta chains from the same sample are listed, as sequenced in a study of T cell repertoires in cytomegalovirus infection. TCRdb re-called the reads with MiXCR, one entry per CDR3 protein. The table has roughly 760,000 distinct CDR3 sequences, roughly 35% seen once. The sequencing input was PBMCs. These receptor sequences come from a human donor in good health (CMV status not recorded). Some clones in this sample may be carry-over from other donors' samples.

This clonotype was observed a handful of times. The chain joins TRBV27 to TRBJ2-1; D unresolved. Germline V gene sequence: CDR1 MNHEY, CDR2 SMNVEV (reference sequence). CDR3 length: 15 residues. The V end lost 6 bases, the J end lost 2 bases, and 14 bases lay between the germline ends. The CDR3, as DNA: TGTGCCAGCAGCCAGGTCGGGTCCCCCTACAATGAGCAGTTCTTC. Translating it yields CASSQVGSPYNEQFF.

The gene calls are TRBV10-3 and TRBJ1-6; D gene ambiguous. There are 17 residues in the CDR3. Germline lookup yields CDR1 ENHRY and CDR2 SYGVKD. V lost 3 bases and J lost 9, with 21 bases in between. CDR3 nucleotides: TGTGCCATCAGTGAAAGGGCCCGACAAGGGTCGGGTTCACCCCTCCACTTT. Translating gives CAISERARQGSGSPLHF.

A few counts support this clonotype. The chain has TRBV7-6 and TRBJ2-7; D is ambiguous. With 5 bases removed from V and 6 bases from J, the gap between germline ends came to 8 bases. This CDR3 region has 11 residues. Germline CDR1 is SGHVS and CDR2 is FNYEAQ. In nucleotides, the CDR3 is TGTGCCAGCAGCGGCTGGGGCGAGCAGTACTTC. It encodes CASSGWGEQYF.

The chain joins TRBV7-9 to TRBJ1-1, with 9 nucleotides matching TRBD1. This CDR3 is 17 amino acids long. J gave up 2 bases and V 5 bases, and 12 bases lay outside the gene matches. From germline, CDR1 is SEHNR and CDR2 FQNEAQ (reference sequence). For the CDR3, the DNA is TGTGCCAGCAGCCTGGACAGGGGTTGGCGGGGAAACACTGAAGCTTTCTTT. It is translated as CASSLDRGWRGNTEAFF.

The chain has TRBV11-2 and TRBJ2-1; no firm D call. CDR3 length: 13 residues. V lost 5 bases and J lost 4, with 9 bases in between. The germline CDR1 and CDR2 sequences are SGHAT and FQNNGV. The CDR3 nucleotides are TGTGCCAGCAGCACGGACCTTTACAATGAGCAGTTCTTC. Amino acids: CASSTDLYNEQFF.

The rearrangement links TRBV4-1 to TRBJ1-1; 9 bases are a match to TRBD1. CDR1 and CDR2 from the germline V gene are MGHRA and YSYEKL. V shed 4 bases, J shed 0 bases, and the junction held 6 bases outside the gene matches. The CDR3 covers 16 residues. This CDR3 is CASSLPRDRVNTEAFF. As DNA, the CDR3 is TGCGCCAGCAGCCTACCCCGGGACAGGGTGAACACTGAAGCTTTCTTT.

The rearrangement links TRBV3-1 to TRBJ2-3, with 11 bases matching TRBD2. The J segment lost 4 bases and the V segment lost 4 bases, leaving 1 base of the junction unmatched. The CDR3 length is 14 residues. Germline-derived CDR1 and CDR2 are LGHDT and YNNKEL (reference sequence). CDR3 sequence (DNA): TGTGCCAGCAGCCGACTAGCGGGACCAGATACGCAGTATTTT. Its translation: CASSRLAGPDTQYF.

This chain uses TRBV27 with TRBJ2-1; D gene ambiguous. There are 11 residues in the CDR3. Trimming removed 8 bases at V and 9 bases at J, with 11 bases between. Germline V gene lookup returns CDR1 MNHEY and CDR2 SMNVEV (reference sequence). The DNA for the CDR3 is TGTGCCAGCTGGTGGGGTCTTGAGCAGTTCTTC. Residues: CASWWGLEQFF.

The V gene is TRBV11-2, the J gene TRBJ2-1; no reliable D call. This CDR3 is built from 15 residues. V was clipped by 5 bases and J by 2 bases, with 13 bases between them. Germline-derived CDR1 and CDR2 are SGHAT and FQNNGV. The CDR3 loop is CASSQHRTTYNEQFF. CDR3 coding DNA: TGTGCCAGCAGCCAACATCGCACTACCTACAATGAGCAGTTCTTC.

This clonotype was seen repeatedly, ten times or more. The gene calls are TRBV7-8 and TRBJ1-1; tentative D call: TRBD1 (6 bases). V gave up 5 bases and J gave up 10 bases, with 20 bases separating them. Germline V gives CDR1 SGHVS, CDR2 FQNEAQ. The CDR3 runs to 14 residues. The CDR3 reads CASSPRGPGSGAFF. CDR3 nucleotides: TGTGCCAGCAGCCCCAGGGGCCCAGGGAGCGGAGCTTTCTTT.

This clonotype was found a few times. The chain has TRBV6-1 and TRBJ2-5; 12 positions match TRBD2. Germline lookup yields CDR1 MNHNS and CDR2 SASEGT. Unmatched junction bases numbered 9, after V lost 8 bases and J lost 5 bases. The CDR3 totals 15 residues. The CDR3: CASPKTSGSCETQYF. CDR3 nucleotide sequence: TGTGCCAGCCCAAAGACTAGCGGGAGCTGCGAGACCCAGTACTTC.

The chain joins TRBV12-3 or TRBV12-4 to TRBJ1-6; 9 bases map to TRBD1. Unmatched junction bases numbered 7, after V lost 6 bases and J lost 10 bases. The CDR3 is 14 amino acids. The CDR3 region has the DNA TGTGCCAGCAGGAAACAGGGGGCGGGGTCACCCCTCCACTTT. This codes for CASRKQGAGSPLHF.

The chain carries TRBV20-1 and TRBJ2-6, with 13 bases matching TRBD2. V shed 5 bases and J 0 bases; nucleotides not matched to a gene: 4. CDR1 is DFQATT and CDR2 is SNEGSKA in the germline V gene (reference sequence). The CDR3 covers 17 residues. The CDR3 loop is CSARTSGSFSGANVLTF. CDR3 DNA: TGCAGTGCTCGGACTAGCGGGAGTTTCTCTGGGGCCAACGTCCTGACTTTC.

This clonotype was counted at least ten times. V usage is TRBV7-2 and J usage is TRBJ1-6; D gene ambiguous. V was cut by 1 base and J by 8 bases, with 0 bases left in between. The CDR3 spans 11 residues. The V gene's germline CDR1 is SGHTA and CDR2 FQGNSA. The CDR3 region is CASSLDSPLHF. CDR3 nucleotides: TGTGCCAGCAGCTTAGATTCACCCCTCCACTTT.

With respect to this clonotype: Sequence at one end of the junction differs from germline and may be a read error. This chain joins TRBV7-2 and TRBJ1-1; TRBD1 matches at 7 bases. CDR3 size: 15 residues. In germline, CDR1 is SGHTA, CDR2 FQGNSA. The CDR3 is CASSTRTGLNTVAFF. In DNA form, the CDR3 reads TGTGCCAGCAGCACCAGGACAGGACTGAACACTGTAGCTTTCTTT.

The rearrangement uses TRBV12-3 or TRBV12-4 and TRBJ2-1, with a possible D match to TRBD2 (6 bases). This CDR3 contains 16 residues. Trimming removed 6 bases from V and 5 bases from J, with 20 bases in between. The CDR3 protein is CASSLALTRGNNEQFF. CDR3 nucleotide sequence: TGTGCCAGCAGCCTAGCACTGACTCGCGGGAACAATGAGCAGTTCTTC.

This clonotype has a handful of counts. The V and J genes are TRBV7-9 and TRBJ1-2; the D is unclear. CDR1 and CDR2 (germline): SEHNR, FQNEAQ (reference sequence). The CDR3 is made up of 14 amino acids. V was pared by 2 bases and J by 8 bases, with 15 bases between. Here the CDR3 DNA reads TGTGCCAGCAGCTTATTGGCCAACGTCGAGGGCTACACCTTC. Protein sequence: CASSLLANVEGYTF.

V and J are TRBV19 and TRBJ1-4, with D uncertain. The CDR3 runs 15 residues. Trimming removed 3 bases from V and 3 bases from J, with 11 bases in between. Germline assignment: CDR1 LNHDA and CDR2 SQIVND (reference sequence). CDR3 region: CASSIRPGPNEKLFF. The CDR3 bases are TGTGCCAGTAGTATTCGGCCAGGTCCTAATGAAAAACTGTTTTTT.

V usage is TRBV28 and J usage is TRBJ2-1; 13 bases are shared with TRBD2. Germline V gene lookup returns CDR1 MDHEN and CDR2 SYDVKM. The CDR3 contains 15 residues. The trim removed 3 bases at V and 8 bases at J, leaving 4 bases unmatched. CDR3 in DNA: TGTGCCAGCAGTTTCCAGGGACTAGCGGGACATGAGCAGTTCTTC. Translating it yields CASSFQGLAGHEQFF.

About this clonotype itself: Possible read error: a much larger clone is one base away. The chain has TRBV7-2 and TRBJ2-1; a possible D gene is TRBD1 (6 bases). Germline V gene data show CDR1 as SGHTA and CDR2 as FQGNSA. The V end was cut by 4 bases, the J end by 13 bases, with 17 bases between. This CDR3 is 13 amino acids long. The CDR3 is CASSSETGRVQFF. CDR3 DNA: TGTGCCAGCAGCTCGGAGACAGGTCGCGTTCAGTTCTTC.

This clonotype appeared a few times. The chain combines TRBV7-8 with TRBJ2-7, with D tentatively TRBD1 (6 bases). The V end was cut by 7 bases, the J end by 5 bases, with 21 bases between. CDR1 is SGHVS and CDR2 is FQNEAQ in the germline V gene. The CDR3 has 15 amino acids. CDR3 amino acids: CASIPLRQEWNEQYF. CDR3 nucleotide sequence: TGTGCCAGCATCCCTTTGAGACAGGAATGGAACGAGCAGTACTTC.

Only a few counts were recorded for this clonotype. V gene TRBV7-3 combines with J gene TRBJ1-5, with 7 bases matching TRBD1. Germline CDR1 is SGHTA and CDR2 is FQGTGA. The CDR3 is 18 amino acids. The V gene end was trimmed by 5 bases and the J gene end by 0 bases; junction bases not matched to a gene: 13. CDR3 sequence reads: CASSRPGQLSYSNQPQHF. The DNA for the CDR3 is TGTGCCAGCAGCAGGCCGGGACAGCTTTCCTATAGCAATCAGCCCCAGCATTTT. Looking up the rest from reference TRBV7-3 and TRBJ1-5 gives the full variable domain: GAGVSQTPSNKVTEKGKYVELRCDPISGHTALYWYRQSLGQGPEFLIYFQGTGAADDSGLPNDRFFAVRPEGSVSTLKIQRTERGDSAVYLCASSRPGQLSYSNQPQHFGDGTRLSIL.

This clonotype was found a few times. DNA for the CDR3: TGTGCCAGCCAAGAGGGGGGCCGGGAGCTGTTTTTT. Protein sequence: CASQEGGRELFF. The chain is built from TRBV7-2 and TRBJ2-2; perhaps D is TRBD1 or TRBD2 (6 bases each). Per germline, CDR1 SGHTA and CDR2 FQGNSA. The CDR3 covers 12 residues. Deletions cut 8 bases from V and 9 bases from J, with 13 bases between.

This chain links TRBV5-1 with TRBJ2-1; no clear D gene. The last part of the DNA fits TRBJ2-7 better; the J call may be wrong. Germline V CDR1 and CDR2: SGHRS, YFSETQ. The length of the CDR3 is 15 residues. The CDR3 sequence is CASRYGTLVDNEQYF. CDR3 bases: TGCGCCAGCAGATATGGTACTTTGGTGGATAATGAGCAGTACTTC.

The chain links TRBV5-1 to TRBJ1-2, with 8 bases identical to TRBD1. Germline V gene data show CDR1 as SGHRS and CDR2 as YFSETQ. Losses at the gene ends were 6 bases for V and 4 bases for J; bases not matched to a gene: 14. This CDR3 has 16 residues. CDR3 protein: CASTVTEGTGRYGYTF. DNA for the CDR3: TGCGCCAGCACCGTAACAGAGGGGACAGGACGCTATGGCTACACCTTC.

The rearrangement links TRBV7-9 to TRBJ2-7; 8 nucleotides line up with TRBD2. V was clipped by 0 bases and J by 4 bases; unmatched bases: 5. The CDR3 is 15 amino acids. Germline CDR1 reads SEHNR; CDR2 reads FQNEAQ (reference sequence). CDR3 in DNA: TGTGCCAGCAGCTTAGCGAGCGGGAGTTTTTACGAGCAGTACTTC. Its translation: CASSLASGSFYEQYF.

This chain links TRBV12-3 or TRBV12-4 with TRBJ2-7; D ambiguous. This CDR3 is built from 15 residues. The germline V and J ends were trimmed by 1 base and 2 bases, with 12 bases remaining between them. CDR3 in DNA: TGTGCCAGCAGTTTAGGGTACAGTGGAACCTACGAGCAGTACTTC. Encoded protein: CASSLGYSGTYEQYF.

The chain recombines TRBV6-1 with TRBJ2-5; D perhaps matches TRBD2 (6 bases). Germline V gives CDR1 MNHNS, CDR2 SASEGT. This CDR3 region has 16 residues. V lost 1 base to trimming and J lost 4 bases, with 16 bases between them. CDR3 in DNA: TGTGCCAGCAGTGAAGAAGGAGCGGGCGTGGGAGAGACCCAGTACTTC. Translating gives CASSEEGAGVGETQYF.

Only a few counts were recorded for this clonotype. The V gene is TRBV29-1, the J gene TRBJ2-5, with a weak D call TRBD2 (6 bases). The CDR3 extends over 14 amino acids. Trimming removed 0 bases from V and 2 bases from J, with 10 bases in between. The germline CDR1 and CDR2 sequences are SQVTM and ANQGSEA. CDR3 residues: CSVEEGLNQETQYF. The CDR3 region has the DNA TGCAGCGTTGAAGAGGGACTCAATCAAGAGACCCAGTACTTC.